This T cell receptor beta chain appears in the sequencing data of a study of blood T cell repertoires in COVID-19. Libraries were prepared by immunoSEQ multiplex PCR; TCRdb keeps only in-frame clonotypes and omits some of them. Found here are a few hundred thousand clones, 75% to 85% of them singletons; the top ten hold approximately 7.4%. Germline V gene data show CDR1 as MNHEY and CDR2 as SMNVEV (reference sequence). The CDR3 is made up of 14 amino acids. V was shortened by 5 bases and J by 5 bases, with 13 bases between the two germline ends. The receptor was isolated from a woman between 40 and 50 years old with acute COVID-19. This chain uses TRBV27 with TRBJ2-1; D ambiguous. Sequencing was done on a sample of PBMCs or T cells enriched from blood (not recorded which). CDR3 bases: TGTGCCAGCAGTCAGGCCGGCCACCACAATGAGCAGTTCTTC. It is translated as CASSQAGHHNEQFF.